These 24 T cell receptor beta chains were all obtained from the same sample, sequenced in a study of T cells after yellow fever vaccination. From the 5' RACE reads, TCRdb called clonotypes with MiXCR, one entry per CDR3 protein. The table lists about 300,000 distinct CDR3 sequences, about 6.9% of them singletons. This sample comprised PBMCs, obtained roughly 46 days after the first yellow fever vaccination. Receptor source: a man younger than 35 who received the YFV17D yellow fever vaccine.

This clonotype was observed at least ten times. This rearrangement joins TRBV5-8 to TRBJ1-1; D remains unclear. The germline gives CDR1 SGHTS, CDR2 YDEGEE. V lost 1 base and J 4 bases, leaving 11 bases between the germline ends. This CDR3 is built from 14 residues. CDR3 in DNA: TGTGCCAGCAGCTTGTCTGGGTCACTCACTGAAGCTTTCTTT. Its translation is CASSLSGSLTEAFF.

The chain employs TRBV12-1 and TRBJ2-7; the listed D gene, TRBD1, was not tested against the DNA. TRBV12-1 is a pseudogene locus. This CDR3 spans 14 amino acids. CDR3 loop: CASSPTGRRNEQYF. CDR3 in DNA: TGTGCCAGCAGCCCAACCGGACGGCGCAACGAGCAGTACTTC.

At least ten counts were recorded for this clonotype. The V gene is TRBV12-3 or TRBV12-4, the J gene TRBJ2-2; TRBD2 matches at 10 bases. CDR3 length: 18 amino acids. V dropped 3 bases and J dropped 0; count of bases not matched to a gene: 7. The CDR3 region has the DNA TGTGCCAGCAGTTTTAGGCTAGCGGGGGCCGCGAACACCGGGGAGCTGTTTTTT. It encodes CASSFRLAGAANTGELFF.

This clonotype was seen only a few times. The chain recombines TRBV10-3 with TRBJ1-4; 8 bases agree with TRBD1. Germline values: CDR1 ENHRY, CDR2 SYGVKD. After removal of 10 bases from V and 5 bases from J, the junction contained 6 bases not matched to a gene. The CDR3 is made up of 13 amino acids. The chain's CDR3 is CASQQGENEKLFF. Here the CDR3 DNA reads TGTGCCAGTCAACAGGGGGAGAATGAAAAACTGTTTTTT.

The chain employs TRBV5-4 and TRBJ2-6, with unresolved D. The CDR3 is made up of 16 amino acids. Trimming cost V 3 bases and J 0 bases, with 10 bases left between them. Germline CDR1 and CDR2: SGHNT and YYREEE (reference sequence). CDR3 in DNA: TGTGCCAGCAGCTCCTTAGTAAACTCTGGGGCCAACGTCCTGACTTTC. As protein: CASSSLVNSGANVLTF.

This chain links TRBV12-3 or TRBV12-4 with TRBJ1-5; D not resolved. The CDR3 totals 15 residues. Trimming left V 4 bases short and J 3 bases short, with 13 bases between. Here the CDR3 DNA reads TGTGCCAGCAGTTCCGGGGAGATTTACAATCAGCCCCAGCATTTT. Translation gives CASSSGEIYNQPQHF.

This clonotype was recorded a few times. J is TRBJ2-7 and V is TRBV5-1; D is unclear. Germline V gene data show CDR1 as SGHRS and CDR2 as YFSETQ. Trimming cost V 4 bases and J 2 bases, with 10 bases left between them. The CDR3 runs 13 residues. The CDR3 coding sequence is TGCGCCAGCAGCGGACGGGCCCCCTACGAGCAGTACTTC. Translated, it gives CASSGRAPYEQYF.

This clonotype was seen a few times. V and J are TRBV7-2 and TRBJ2-3, with 8 bases aligning to TRBD2. CDR3 length equals 14 residues. J lost 5 bases, V lost 6 bases, and 7 bases had no gene match. CDR1 is SGHTA, CDR2 FQGNSA, per germline. The CDR3 nucleotides are TGTGCCAGCAGTCAGCCGGGAGGGGTAGATACGCAGTATTTT. This encodes CASSQPGGVDTQYF.

This clonotype was detected only a few times. The V call is TRBV11-2, the J call TRBJ2-2, with 8 positions matching TRBD1. The CDR3 is 17 residues long. Germline CDR1 and CDR2: SGHAT and FQNNGV. V lost 5 bases, J lost 0 bases, and 8 bases stayed unmatched. The CDR3 DNA reads TGTGCCAGCAGCCCCACCACGGGACAGGCGAACACCGGGGAGCTGTTTTTT. Protein product: CASSPTTGQANTGELFF.

This clonotype was counted between two and nine times. This sequence joins TRBV7-2 and TRBJ1-6; D is unclear. CDR3 length equals 15 residues. Germline V gene sequence: CDR1 SGHTA, CDR2 FQGNSA. V was shortened by 5 bases and J by 1 base, with 9 bases between the two germline ends. CDR3 DNA sequence: TGTGCCAGCAGCACCGCACAGTCCTATAATTCACCCCTCCACTTT. Protein sequence: CASSTAQSYNSPLHF.

This sequence joins TRBV6-2 or TRBV6-3 and TRBJ1-5; D is unclear. Trimming cost V 2 bases and J 6 bases, with 8 bases left between them. The CDR3 is 13 amino acids. Germline CDR1 and CDR2: MNHEY and SVGEGT. CDR3 loop: CASSYTPGQPQHF. The CDR3 DNA sequence: TGTGCCAGCAGTTACACCCCCGGTCAGCCCCAGCATTTT.

This clonotype was seen repeatedly, ten times or more. V gene TRBV28 combines with J gene TRBJ1-1; no clear D gene. Germline CDR1 reads MDHEN; CDR2 reads SYDVKM. This CDR3 contains 14 residues. Trimming stripped 1 base from V and 1 base from J, with 7 bases between. The CDR3 nucleotides read TGTGCCAGCAGTTTATCCCATACGAACACTGAAGCTTTCTTT. Translated: CASSLSHTNTEAFF.

This clonotype was observed many times. In nucleotides, the CDR3 is TGTGCCAGCTTAATTACAGGGACGGATCAGCCCCAGCATTTT. Its translation: CASLITGTDQPQHF. This chain uses TRBV28 with TRBJ1-5; D perhaps matches TRBD1 (6 bases). The CDR3 sequence is 14 residues long. Deletions cut 8 bases from V and 5 bases from J, with 16 bases between. Germline V gives CDR1 MDHEN, CDR2 SYDVKM.

The genes are TRBV4-2 and TRBJ2-3; D ambiguous. The CDR3 loop spans 16 amino acids. The germline V gene has CDR1 LGHNA and CDR2 YNFKEQ. V was pared by 3 bases and J by 1 base, with 14 bases between. The CDR3 DNA reads as TGTGCCAGCAGCCAGGAGAGGTTTGCGGGCACAGATACGCAGTATTTT. As protein: CASSQERFAGTDTQYF.

This clonotype appeared many times. The chain carries TRBV5-1 and TRBJ2-1; D unresolved. Germline lookup yields CDR1 SGHRS and CDR2 YFSETQ. V lost 6 bases to trimming and J lost 5 bases, with 18 bases between them. This CDR3 is 15 amino acids long. The CDR3 DNA is TGCGCCAGCAAGCCCCTTGGTGGGAATGACAATGAGCAGTTCTTC. Protein sequence: CASKPLGGNDNEQFF.

The V and J genes are TRBV24-1 and TRBJ2-2; D ambiguous. Per the germline V gene, CDR1 is KGHDR and CDR2 is SFDVKD. Trimming stripped 4 bases from V and 1 base from J, with 6 bases between. There are 14 residues in the CDR3. CDR3 protein: CATSDPGNTGELFF. CDR3 in DNA: TGTGCCACCAGTGACCCGGGGAACACCGGGGAGCTGTTTTTT.

This clonotype was detected many times. This chain joins TRBV5-1 and TRBJ2-3; a weak D match, TRBD2 (6 bases). CDR1 is SGHRS, CDR2 YFSETQ, per germline. The CDR3 has 14 residues. The germline V and J ends were trimmed by 1 base and 5 bases, with 11 bases remaining between them. The CDR3 protein is CASSLILGGDTQYF. CDR3 DNA: TGCGCCAGCAGCTTGATTCTCGGGGGAGATACGCAGTATTTT.

As for this clonotype: One end of the junction varies from germline; a read error may be responsible. The chain couples TRBV4-1 to TRBJ1-1; no firm D call. From germline, CDR1 is MGHRA and CDR2 YSYEKL. The CDR3 spans 14 residues. For the CDR3, the DNA is TGCGCCAGCAGCCACGTAAAAGGGAGAACTGAAGATTTCTTT. Translated, it gives CASSHVKGRTEDFF.

Regarding this clonotype: This sequence may be a read error, since a much larger clone differs from it by one base. This chain links TRBV27 with TRBJ2-7; D not resolved. Germline V gene sequence: CDR1 MNHEY, CDR2 SMNVEV (reference sequence). The CDR3 covers 15 residues. CDR3 nucleotides: TGTGCCAGCGGTTTAGTATCGGGCGGAAACTACGAGCAGTACTTC. Its protein is CASGLVSGGNYEQYF.

The chain uses TRBV5-1 and TRBJ2-2, with TRBD1 matching over 12 bases. This CDR3 spans 14 amino acids. Germline V gene lookup returns CDR1 SGHRS and CDR2 YFSETQ. The V segment lost 7 bases and the J segment 7 bases; nucleotides outside the gene matches: 5. Here the CDR3 DNA reads TGCGCCAGCGCCGGGACAGGGGGCAACGGGGAGCTGTTTTTT. It codes for CASAGTGGNGELFF.

This clonotype was seen repeatedly, ten times or more. The chain uses TRBV4-3 and TRBJ2-2; 7 nucleotides match TRBD1. Per the germline V gene, CDR1 is LGHNA and CDR2 is YSLEER. The junction had 13 bases not matched to a gene; V was cut back by 0 bases and J by 3 bases. This CDR3 is built from 19 residues. DNA for the CDR3: TGCGCCAGCAGCCAAGATGGTAGAAAGTTCACAGGGGACACCGGGGAGCTGTTTTTT. It specifies CASSQDGRKFTGDTGELFF.

This clonotype was seen more than once but under ten times. This chain uses TRBV4-1 with TRBJ2-1; 8 bases fit TRBD2. V was pared by 0 bases and J by 0 bases, with 7 bases of the junction left unmatched. The CDR3 has 18 residues. The germline gives CDR1 MGHRA, CDR2 YSYEKL. Here the CDR3 DNA reads TGCGCCAGCAGCCAAGATAGTCCTAGCGGGTACTCCTACAATGAGCAGTTCTTC. This sequence encodes CASSQDSPSGYSYNEQFF.

This clonotype was counted ten times or more. V is TRBV29-1 and J is TRBJ2-5, with D possibly being TRBD1 (8 bases). Germline V lookup: CDR1 SQVTM, CDR2 ANQGSEA. The CDR3 extends over 13 amino acids. V lost 5 bases and J 1 base, leaving 11 bases between the germline ends. Written as DNA, the CDR3 is TGCAGCGTTAGCGGGACAGGCCAAGAGACCCAGTACTTC. Protein: CSVSGTGQETQYF.

This clonotype was counted between two and nine times. The J gene is TRBJ2-5, the V gene TRBV5-5, with 10 bases that match TRBD2. The ends lost 4 bases at V and 2 bases at J; junction bases unmatched: 11. The CDR3 is 17 amino acids. Germline values: CDR1 SGHKS, CDR2 YYEKEE (reference sequence). CDR3 DNA sequence: TGTGCCAGCAGCCCGGCCGTGGTAGCGGGGGGTCAAGAGACCCAGTACTTC. Encoded protein: CASSPAVVAGGQETQYF.